This TCR beta chain was sequenced during a study of T cells in Graves' hyperthyroidism and ophthalmopathy. Template material for amplifying TCR beta CDR3 regions consisted of RNA transcripts. TCR CDR3 regions were first amplified by RT-PCR with HTBI primers. Each CDR3 protein is one row after TCRdb ran MiXCR on the multiplex PCR reads. There are roughly 580,000 distinct CDR3 sequences in the sample; about 43% occur only once, and 6.5% to 9% lies in the top ten. Clinical symptoms, serum thyroxine and TRAb, thyroid ultrasound and orbital computed tomography together formed the diagnostic basis. Germline V gives CDR1 MNHEY, CDR2 SVGAGI. The CDR3 consists of 14 residues. V was trimmed by 4 bases and J by 5 bases, leaving 15 bases between them. With respect to this clonotype: The target antigen is unknown.

Findings and caveats of the study: Classification by a 13 V-J model distinguished ophthalmopathy from stable hyperthyroidism. Most thyroid clonotypes that were expanded above 0.001 also turned up in blood.

This chain connects TRBV6-5 to TRBJ2-7; maybe TRBD2 (6 bases). This clonotype originated in a young woman with Graves' hyperthyroidism. The sample was peripheral blood or thyroid tissue (not recorded which). As DNA, the CDR3 is TGTGCCAGCAGTTCAGGCGGGACTGACGACGAGCAGTACTTC. Translation gives CASSSGGTDDEQYF.